Sequencing of this T cell receptor beta chain was carried out in a study of shared clonotypes between healthy human individuals. Regarding the study as a whole: The diversity represented, both genetic and in exposure history, was limited by few donors.

The J segment lost 2 bases and the V segment lost 5 bases, leaving 8 bases of the junction unmatched. Germline-derived CDR1 and CDR2 are SEHNR and FQNEAQ (reference sequence). The CDR3 contains 16 residues. CD45RO-negative cells were positively selected for CCR7, leaving out terminally differentiated effector memory CD45RA+ cells. The repertoire was sequenced with immunoSEQ multiplex PCR; TCRdb's copy has only in-frame clones and lacks some. The sample has a few million clones, 93% seen once; the top ten hold about 1.7%. As concerns this clone: As yet, its antigen is unknown.

The sequenced material came from naive CD8+ T cells from PBMCs. This sequence joins TRBV7-9 and TRBJ2-1, with 8 bases that match TRBD2. The receptor was derived from a man younger than 30 in good health. Some clones in this sample may be carry-over from other donors' samples. The CDR3 nucleotides read TGTGCCAGCAGCCGGCTGGGAGCGGGGGCCTACAATGAGCAGTTCTTC. It encodes CASSRLGAGAYNEQFF.